A single count supports the clone carrying this T cell receptor (beta chain). The V gene's germline CDR1 is SGHRS and CDR2 YFSETQ. There are 15 residues in the CDR3. Trimming shortened V by 0 bases and J by 5 bases, and 14 bases separated the two germline ends. This sample stems from a study of cytomegalovirus exposure and HLA in healthy donors. Researchers ran the PCR with 60 Vbeta and 13 Jbeta primers. Method: immunoSEQ multiplex PCR; TCRdb's copy keeps in-frame clones and lacks some. This sample carries a few hundred thousand clones, around 79% of them seen once, and the ten largest clones take roughly 1.9%.

The rearrangement uses TRBV5-1 and TRBJ1-2; D is possibly TRBD1 (6 bases). This receptor was obtained from a man aged 18 to 30 in good health and CMV-seronegative. The sample taken for sequencing was PBMCs. The CDR3 DNA reads TGCGCCAGCAGCTTGGAAGGCAGGGGCGGGTATGGCTACACCTTC. Translation gives CASSLEGRGGYGYTF.